This T cell receptor beta chain emerged from a study of T cell responses to AZD1222 COVID-19 vaccine. This table comes from immunoSEQ multiplex PCR, and its TCRdb copy is limited to in-frame clones, with some not included. Of 58,000 or so clones listed, roughly 84% were seen once; the top ten hold 7.3%. The trim removed 8 bases at V and 6 bases at J, leaving 10 bases unmatched. This CDR3 contains 14 residues. Germline V gene sequence: CDR1 MNHNY, CDR2 SVGAGI (reference sequence). The starting material was peripheral blood, obtained on day 0 of AZD1222 vaccination. This chain links TRBV6-6 with TRBJ1-5; 7 nucleotides agree with TRBD1. The sequence derives from an adult in good health. This CDR3 is CASGYRGGSQPQHF. The CDR3, as DNA: TGTGCCAGCGGGTACAGGGGAGGGAGTCAGCCCCAGCATTTT.